The sequence of this T cell receptor beta chain was determined in a study of CD8+ T cells in alopecia areata. As for the study in general: Those patients who were treated received oral tofacitinib, which was given at 5 to 10 mg twice daily for moderate-to-severe alopecia areata.

Samples from alopecia areata patients were lesional scalp punch biopsies and peripheral blood. V was cut by 0 bases and J by 5 bases, with 5 bases left in between. The CDR3 has 12 residues. Germline lookup yields CDR1 SGDLS and CDR2 YYNGEE. After isolation, RNA underwent reverse transcription to generate cDNA as the sequencing template. The protocol was immunoSEQ multiplex PCR, while the TCRdb copy is restricted to in-frame clones and leaves out a portion. Here the sample spans under 25,000 clones, approximately 70% being singletons. In the case of this clone: Its antigen is unknown.

The study's findings and limits: Relative to mice, TCR sharing across patients was less clear, a difference possibly HLA-related. Scalp sample sequencing also detects resident alphabeta T cells of normal skin.

Sequences were derived from skin, sampled at week 0. V and J are TRBV9 and TRBJ1-2; D is unresolved. This clonotype was sampled from a human donor with alopecia areata. CDR3 DNA: TGTGCCAGCAGCGTAGATGGATATGGCTACACCTTC. Amino acids: CASSVDGYGYTF.